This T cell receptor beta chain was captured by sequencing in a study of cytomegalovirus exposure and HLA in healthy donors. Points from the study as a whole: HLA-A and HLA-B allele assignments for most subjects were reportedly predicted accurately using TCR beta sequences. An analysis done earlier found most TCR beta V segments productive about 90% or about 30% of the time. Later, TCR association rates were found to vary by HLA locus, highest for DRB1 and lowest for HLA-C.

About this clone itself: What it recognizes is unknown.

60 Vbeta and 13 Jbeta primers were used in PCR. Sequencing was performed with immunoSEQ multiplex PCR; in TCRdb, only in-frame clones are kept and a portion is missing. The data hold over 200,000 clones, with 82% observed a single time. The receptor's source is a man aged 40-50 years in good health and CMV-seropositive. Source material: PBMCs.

The CDR3 DNA follows: TGCAGTGCTACTCTAGCGGATACGCAGTATTTT. This codes for CSATLADTQYF. The chain couples TRBV20-1 to TRBJ2-3; D possibly corresponds to TRBD2 (6 bases). The CDR3 consists of 11 residues. Germline V gives CDR1 DFQATT, CDR2 SNEGSKA (reference sequence). Trimming removed 4 bases at V and 6 bases at J, with 8 bases between.